Presented here are 2 T cell receptor beta chains from one specimen sequenced in a study of T cell repertoires in cytomegalovirus infection. The antigens of these receptors remain unknown. TCRdb re-called the reads through MiXCR, storing one row per CDR3 protein. Among some 700,000 distinct CDR3 sequences listed, around 30% were seen once. The source material was cultured PBMCs, sampled from culture after CMV antigen stimulation. The receptors here all came from a human donor in good health (CMV status not recorded). Some clones in this sample may be carry-over from other donors' samples.

This chain uses TRBV20-1 with TRBJ2-1; TRBD2 agrees at 8 bases. Germline V gene lookup returns CDR1 DFQATT and CDR2 SNEGSKA (reference sequence). V trimming: 5 bases; J trimming: 2 bases; junction bases outside the gene matches: 11. The CDR3 spans 16 residues. The CDR3 DNA reads TGCAGTGCTCAGACTTTCGGGGGGGCCACCTACAATGAGCAGTTCTTC. It encodes CSAQTFGGATYNEQFF.

CDR3 coding DNA: TGCGCCAGCAGCGTCGGACGCGGGAGAGCGAATGAGCAGTTCTTC. As protein: CASSVGRGRANEQFF. The chain links TRBV4-3 to TRBJ2-1; 7 bases are a match to TRBD2. The CDR3 runs 15 residues. Germline values: CDR1 LGHNA, CDR2 YSLEER. Unmatched junction bases numbered 11, after V lost 5 bases and J lost 7 bases.